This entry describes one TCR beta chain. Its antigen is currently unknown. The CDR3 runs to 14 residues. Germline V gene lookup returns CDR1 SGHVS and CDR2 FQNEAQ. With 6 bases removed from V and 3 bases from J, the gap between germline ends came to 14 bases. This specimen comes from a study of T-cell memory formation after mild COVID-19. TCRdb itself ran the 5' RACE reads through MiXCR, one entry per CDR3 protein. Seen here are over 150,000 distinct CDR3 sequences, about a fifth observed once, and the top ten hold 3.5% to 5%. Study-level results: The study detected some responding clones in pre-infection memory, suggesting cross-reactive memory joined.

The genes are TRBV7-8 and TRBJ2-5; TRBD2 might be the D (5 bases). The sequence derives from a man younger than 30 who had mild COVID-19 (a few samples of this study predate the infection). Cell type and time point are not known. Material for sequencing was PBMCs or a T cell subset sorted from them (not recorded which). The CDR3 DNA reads TGTGCCAGCAGTAGTCGAGGACTGGAAGAGACCCAGTACTTC. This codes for CASSSRGLEETQYF. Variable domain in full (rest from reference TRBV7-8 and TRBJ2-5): GAGVSQSPRYKVAKRGQDVALRCDPISGHVSLFWYQQALGQGPEFLTYFQNEAQLDKSGLPSDRFFAERPEGSVSTLKIQRTQQEDSAVYLCASSSRGLEETQYFGPGTRLLVL.